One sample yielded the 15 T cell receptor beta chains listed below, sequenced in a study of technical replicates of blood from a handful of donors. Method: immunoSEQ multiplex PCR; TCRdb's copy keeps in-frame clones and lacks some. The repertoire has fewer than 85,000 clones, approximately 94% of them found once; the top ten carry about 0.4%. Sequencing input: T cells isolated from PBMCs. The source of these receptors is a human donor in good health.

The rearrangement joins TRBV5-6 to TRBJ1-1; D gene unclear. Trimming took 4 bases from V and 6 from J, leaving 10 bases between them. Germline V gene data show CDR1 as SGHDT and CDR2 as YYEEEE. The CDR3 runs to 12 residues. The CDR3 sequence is CASSDDTAEAFF. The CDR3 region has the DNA TGTGCCAGCAGCGACGATACAGCTGAAGCTTTCTTT.

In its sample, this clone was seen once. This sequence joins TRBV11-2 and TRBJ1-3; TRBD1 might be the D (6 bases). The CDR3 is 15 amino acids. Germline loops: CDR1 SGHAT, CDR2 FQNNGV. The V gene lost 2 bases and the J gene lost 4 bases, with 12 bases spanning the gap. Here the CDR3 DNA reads TGTGCCAGCAGCTTAAATCCCACAGGGGGAAACACCATATATTTT. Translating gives CASSLNPTGGNTIYF.

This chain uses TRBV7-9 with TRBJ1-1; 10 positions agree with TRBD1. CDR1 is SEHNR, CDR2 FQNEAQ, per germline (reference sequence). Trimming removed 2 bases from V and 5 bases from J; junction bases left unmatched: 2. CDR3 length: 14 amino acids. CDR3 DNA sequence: TGTGCCAGCAGCTTACGACAGGGGGCTACTGAAGCTTTCTTT. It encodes CASSLRQGATEAFF. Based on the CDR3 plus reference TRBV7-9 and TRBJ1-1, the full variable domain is DTGVSQNPRHKITKRGQNVTFRCDPISEHNRLYWYRQTLGQGPEFLTYFQNEAQLEKSRLLSDRFSAERPKGSFSTLEIQRTEQGDSAMYLCASSLRQGATEAFFGQGTRLTVV.

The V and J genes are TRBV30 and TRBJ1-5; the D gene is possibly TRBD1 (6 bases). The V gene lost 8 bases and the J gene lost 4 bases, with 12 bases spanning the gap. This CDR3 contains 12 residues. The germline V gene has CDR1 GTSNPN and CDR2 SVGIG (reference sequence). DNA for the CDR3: TGTGCCGCCCACAGGGAGAATCAGCCCCAGCATTTT. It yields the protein CAAHRENQPQHF.

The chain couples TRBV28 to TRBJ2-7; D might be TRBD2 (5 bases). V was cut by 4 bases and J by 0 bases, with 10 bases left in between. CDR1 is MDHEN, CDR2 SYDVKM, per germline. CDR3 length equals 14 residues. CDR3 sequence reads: CASSSSRDSYEQYF. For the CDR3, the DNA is TGTGCCAGCAGTTCCTCCCGGGACTCCTACGAGCAGTACTTC. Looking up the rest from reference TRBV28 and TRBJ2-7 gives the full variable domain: DVKVTQSSRYLVKRTGEKVFLECVQDMDHENMFWYRQDPGLGLRLIYFSYDVKMKEKGDIPEGYSVSREKKERFSLILESASTNQTSMYLCASSSSRDSYEQYFGPGTRLTVT.

The CDR3: CASSPSGIILGEQYF. CDR3 nucleotides: TGTGCCAGCAGCCCTAGCGGGATTATATTAGGCGAGCAGTACTTC. This rearrangement joins TRBV9 to TRBJ2-7; 9 bases match TRBD2. Per the germline V gene, CDR1 is SGDLS and CDR2 is YYNGEE. The CDR3 loop spans 15 amino acids. V was clipped by 4 bases and J by 6 bases; unmatched bases: 11.

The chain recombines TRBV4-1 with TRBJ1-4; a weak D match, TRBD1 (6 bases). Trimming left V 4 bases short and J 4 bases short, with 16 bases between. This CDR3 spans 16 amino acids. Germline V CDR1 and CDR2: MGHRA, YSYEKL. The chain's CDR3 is CASSPHLGGLNEKLFF. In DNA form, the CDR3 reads TGCGCCAGCAGCCCCCATTTGGGGGGGCTTAATGAAAAACTGTTTTTT.

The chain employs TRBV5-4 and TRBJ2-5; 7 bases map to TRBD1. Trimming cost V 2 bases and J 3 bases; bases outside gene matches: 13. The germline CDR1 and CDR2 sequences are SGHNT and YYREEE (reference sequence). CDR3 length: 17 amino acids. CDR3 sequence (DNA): TGTGCCAGCAGCTTTTTAGGGGGCTTAGGATCCGAAGAGACCCAGTACTTC. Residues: CASSFLGGLGSEETQYF.

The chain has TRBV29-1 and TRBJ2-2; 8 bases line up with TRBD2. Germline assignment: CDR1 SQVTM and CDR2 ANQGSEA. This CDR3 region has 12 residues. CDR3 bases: TGCACCGGGGGGGCGAACACCGGGGAGCTGTTTTTT. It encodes CTGGANTGELFF.

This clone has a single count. CDR3 coding DNA: TGCGCCAGCAGCCGCCGGGTAGCGGACACCTACAATGAGCAGTTCTTC. Translating gives CASSRRVADTYNEQFF. The genes are TRBV4-1 and TRBJ2-1; D might be TRBD2 (6 bases). CDR3 length: 16 amino acids. Germline CDR1 MGHRA, CDR2 YSYEKL. The V gene lost 4 bases and the J gene lost 2 bases, with 15 bases spanning the gap.

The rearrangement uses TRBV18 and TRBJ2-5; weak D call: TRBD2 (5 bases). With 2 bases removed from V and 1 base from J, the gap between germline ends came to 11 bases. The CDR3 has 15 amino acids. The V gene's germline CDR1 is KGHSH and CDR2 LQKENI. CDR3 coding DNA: TGTGCCAGCTCACCAGTGGGAGAGGTCCAAGAGACCCAGTACTTC. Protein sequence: CASSPVGEVQETQYF.

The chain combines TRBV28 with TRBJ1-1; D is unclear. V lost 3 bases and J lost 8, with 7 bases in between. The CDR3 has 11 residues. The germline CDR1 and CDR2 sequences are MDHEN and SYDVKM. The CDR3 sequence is CASSFMAEAFF. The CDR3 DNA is TGTGCCAGCAGTTTCATGGCAGAAGCTTTCTTT.

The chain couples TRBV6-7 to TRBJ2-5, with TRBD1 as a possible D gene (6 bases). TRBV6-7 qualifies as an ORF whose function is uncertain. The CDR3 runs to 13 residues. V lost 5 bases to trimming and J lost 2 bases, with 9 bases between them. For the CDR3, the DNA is TGTGCCAGCAGTCGGACAGATCAAGAGACCCAGTACTTC. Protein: CASSRTDQETQYF.

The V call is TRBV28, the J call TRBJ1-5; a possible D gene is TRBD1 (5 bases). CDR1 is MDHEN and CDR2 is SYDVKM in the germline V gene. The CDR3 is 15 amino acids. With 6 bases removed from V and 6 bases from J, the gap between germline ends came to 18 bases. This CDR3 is CASSTNGGTPQPQHF. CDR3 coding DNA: TGTGCCAGCAGCACTAACGGCGGGACCCCTCAGCCCCAGCATTTT. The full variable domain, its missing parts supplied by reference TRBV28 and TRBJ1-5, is DVKVTQSSRYLVKRTGEKVFLECVQDMDHENMFWYRQDPGLGLRLIYFSYDVKMKEKGDIPEGYSVSREKKERFSLILESASTNQTSMYLCASSTNGGTPQPQHFGDGTRLSIL.

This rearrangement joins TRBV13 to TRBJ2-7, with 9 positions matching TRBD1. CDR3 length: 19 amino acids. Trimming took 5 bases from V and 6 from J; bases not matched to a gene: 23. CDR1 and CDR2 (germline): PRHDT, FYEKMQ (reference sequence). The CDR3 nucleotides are TGTGCCAGCAGCACATACATCTCCCGGGACAGGGTTTGGTCGGGCGAGCAGTACTTC. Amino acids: CASSTYISRDRVWSGEQYF.